This T cell receptor (beta chain) was obtained from a study of patients and donors after allogeneic stem cell transplantation. Each CDR3 protein gets one entry after TCRdb re-called the RT-PCR reads with MiXCR. The sample lists around 150,000 distinct CDR3 sequences; 30% were seen once. Per germline, CDR1 SGHTA and CDR2 FQGNSA. After removal of 4 bases from V and 6 bases from J, the junction contained 9 bases not matched to a gene. The CDR3 consists of 15 residues. Sequenced: blood, either unsorted or a sorted T cell fraction (not recorded which). This chain connects TRBV7-2 to TRBJ1-5; 7 positions match TRBD1. This TCR came from a human donor who was either an allogeneic HSCT recipient or a stem cell or donor lymphocyte infusion donor (not recorded which). It is not recorded whose cells these are; they may come from a transplant donor. Here the CDR3 DNA reads TGTGCCAGCAGCTATACTACAGGGGTAAGTCAGCCCCAGCATTTT. This codes for CASSYTTGVSQPQHF.